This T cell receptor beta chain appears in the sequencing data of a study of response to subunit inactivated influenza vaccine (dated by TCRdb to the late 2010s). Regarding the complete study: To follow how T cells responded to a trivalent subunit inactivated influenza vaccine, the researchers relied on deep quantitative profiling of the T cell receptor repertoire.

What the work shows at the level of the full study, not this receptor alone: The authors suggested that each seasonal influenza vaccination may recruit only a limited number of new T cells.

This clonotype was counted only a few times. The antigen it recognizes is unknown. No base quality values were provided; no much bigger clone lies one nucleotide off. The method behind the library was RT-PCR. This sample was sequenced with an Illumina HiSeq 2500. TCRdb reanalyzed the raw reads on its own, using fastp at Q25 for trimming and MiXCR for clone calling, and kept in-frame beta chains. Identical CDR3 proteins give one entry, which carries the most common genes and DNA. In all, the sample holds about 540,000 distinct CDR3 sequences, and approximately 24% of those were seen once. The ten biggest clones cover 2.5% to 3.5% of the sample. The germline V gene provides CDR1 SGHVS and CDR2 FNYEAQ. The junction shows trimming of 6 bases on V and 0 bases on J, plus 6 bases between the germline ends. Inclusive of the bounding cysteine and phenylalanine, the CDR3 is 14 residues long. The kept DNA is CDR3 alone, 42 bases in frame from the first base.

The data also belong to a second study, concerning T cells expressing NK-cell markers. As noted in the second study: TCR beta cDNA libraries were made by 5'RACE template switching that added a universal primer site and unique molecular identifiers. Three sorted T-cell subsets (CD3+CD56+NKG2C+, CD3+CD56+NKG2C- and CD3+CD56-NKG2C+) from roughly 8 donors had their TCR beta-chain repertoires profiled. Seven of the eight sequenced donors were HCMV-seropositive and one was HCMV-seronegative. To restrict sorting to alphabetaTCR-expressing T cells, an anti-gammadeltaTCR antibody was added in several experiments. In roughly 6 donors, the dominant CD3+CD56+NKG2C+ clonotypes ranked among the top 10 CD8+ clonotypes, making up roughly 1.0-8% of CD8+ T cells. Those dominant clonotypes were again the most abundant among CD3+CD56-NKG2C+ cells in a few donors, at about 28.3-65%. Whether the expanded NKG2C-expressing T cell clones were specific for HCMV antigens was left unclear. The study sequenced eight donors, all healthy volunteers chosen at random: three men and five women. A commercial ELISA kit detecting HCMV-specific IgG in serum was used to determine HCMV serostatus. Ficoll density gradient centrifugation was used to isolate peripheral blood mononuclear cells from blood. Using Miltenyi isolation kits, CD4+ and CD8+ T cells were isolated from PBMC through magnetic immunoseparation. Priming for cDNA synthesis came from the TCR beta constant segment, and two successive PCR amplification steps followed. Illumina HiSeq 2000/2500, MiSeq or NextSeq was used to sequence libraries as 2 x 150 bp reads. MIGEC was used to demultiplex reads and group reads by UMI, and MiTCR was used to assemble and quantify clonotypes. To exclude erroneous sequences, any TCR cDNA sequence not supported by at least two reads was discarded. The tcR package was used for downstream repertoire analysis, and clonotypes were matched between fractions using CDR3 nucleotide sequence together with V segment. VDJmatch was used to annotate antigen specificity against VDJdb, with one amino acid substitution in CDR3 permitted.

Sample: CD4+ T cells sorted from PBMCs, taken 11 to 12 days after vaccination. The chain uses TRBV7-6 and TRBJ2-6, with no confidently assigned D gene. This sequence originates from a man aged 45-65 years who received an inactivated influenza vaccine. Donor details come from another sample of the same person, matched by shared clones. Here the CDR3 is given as CASRSLSGANVLTF. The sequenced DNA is TGTGCCAGCAGATCTCTCTCTGGGGCCAACGTCCTGACTTTC.